Presented here are 11 T cell receptor beta chains from one specimen sequenced in a study of T cell responses to AZD1222 COVID-19 vaccine. The protocol was immunoSEQ multiplex PCR, while the TCRdb copy is restricted to in-frame clones and leaves out a portion. In the table there are some 150,000 clones, approximately 94% of which are singletons. Sequenced material: peripheral blood, taken on day 0 of AZD1222 vaccination. The origin of the receptors is an adult in good health.

The genes are TRBV3-1 (or the pseudogene TRBV3-2) and TRBJ1-2; D remains unclear. V was trimmed by 2 bases and J by 3 bases, leaving 7 bases between them. The CDR3 is 13 amino acids. CDR1 is LGHDT and CDR2 is YNNKEL in the germline V gene (reference sequence). This chain's CDR3 is CASSQRFDYGYTF. The CDR3, as DNA: TGTGCCAGCAGCCAACGGTTCGACTATGGCTACACCTTC.

DNA for the CDR3: TGTGCCAGCAGCTTAGCGGCTAGCGGGAGGGCCCCTTACAATGAGCAGTTCTTC. It yields the protein CASSLAASGRAPYNEQFF. The rearrangement links TRBV7-8 to TRBJ2-1, with 12 positions matching TRBD2. Germline V CDR1 and CDR2: SGHVS, FQNEAQ. J gave up 4 bases and V 0 bases, and 7 bases lay outside the gene matches. The length of the CDR3 is 18 residues.

The chain couples TRBV27 to TRBJ2-7; 7 bases match TRBD2. From germline, CDR1 is MNHEY and CDR2 SMNVEV (reference sequence). V shed 6 bases and J 6 bases; nucleotides not matched to a gene: 11. The CDR3 has 14 residues. CDR3 sequence: CASSSLGGRFEQYF. CDR3 DNA sequence: TGTGCCAGCAGCAGTTTGGGAGGGAGGTTCGAGCAGTACTTC.

This clone was found once. The chain couples TRBV4-1 to TRBJ2-7; the D gene is possibly TRBD1 (5 bases). Looked up from germline, CDR1 is MGHRA and CDR2 is YSYEKL. V was pared by 1 base and J by 1 base, with 11 bases between. The CDR3 contains 15 residues. The CDR3 DNA sequence: TGCGCCAGCAGCCAAGCGGCCCAGGGATCCTACGAGCAGTACTTC. Protein product: CASSQAAQGSYEQYF.

This clone was seen only once. This rearrangement joins TRBV11-3 to TRBJ1-1; 7 nucleotides align to TRBD1. With 0 bases clipped from V and 8 bases from J, the junction kept 3 bases outside the gene matches. This CDR3 is built from 13 residues. The V gene's germline CDR1 is SGHNT and CDR2 YENEEA. CDR3 sequence: CASSLDRGAEAFF. The CDR3 DNA is TGTGCCAGCAGCTTAGACAGGGGGGCCGAAGCTTTCTTT.

This rearrangement joins TRBV6-2 or TRBV6-3 to TRBJ2-7; 11 bases match TRBD1. This CDR3 region has 16 residues. V lost 6 bases to trimming and J lost 2 bases; unmatched junction nucleotides: 9. Germline CDR1 and CDR2: MNHEY and SVGEGT. The CDR3 reads CASSPTGTGGTYEQYF. The DNA for the CDR3 is TGTGCCAGCAGCCCAACCGGGACAGGGGGGACCTACGAGCAGTACTTC.

The gene calls are TRBV5-5 and TRBJ1-2; the match to TRBD1 covers 9 bases. The germline CDR1 and CDR2 sequences are SGHKS and YYEKEE (reference sequence). The junction had 9 bases not matched to a gene; V was cut back by 5 bases and J by 4 bases. The CDR3 totals 15 residues. In DNA form, the CDR3 reads TGTGCCAGCAGGTTAGAACAGGGGGCTGGCTATGGCTACACCTTC. Translated, it gives CASRLEQGAGYGYTF.

V is TRBV5-1 and J is TRBJ1-4, with D hard to call. Trimming took 5 bases from V and 5 from J, leaving 10 bases between them. This CDR3 has 13 amino acids. Germline V CDR1 and CDR2: SGHRS, YFSETQ. The CDR3 DNA reads as TGCGCCAGCAGGGACGGCCAGAATGAAAAACTGTTTTTT. Amino acid sequence: CASRDGQNEKLFF. Complete variable domain (other parts from reference TRBV5-1 and TRBJ1-4): KAGVTQTPRYLIKTRGQQVTLSCSPISGHRSVSWYQQTPGQGLQFLFEYFSETQRNKGNFPGRFSGRQFSNSRSEMNVSTLELGDSALYLCASRDGQNEKLFFGSGTQLSVL.

The V and J genes are TRBV4-2 and TRBJ1-2; TRBD1 might be the D (6 bases). The V gene lost 0 bases and the J gene lost 4 bases, with 15 bases spanning the gap. The CDR3 contains 16 residues. Germline V gene data show CDR1 as LGHNA and CDR2 as YNFKEQ. The CDR3 loop reads CASSQEGGGRSYGYTF. The CDR3 region has the DNA TGTGCCAGCAGCCAAGAGGGAGGGGGGCGAAGCTATGGCTACACCTTC.

The genes are TRBV3-1 (or the pseudogene TRBV3-2) and TRBJ2-2, with 11 bases lining up with TRBD1. The length of the CDR3 is 15 residues. Germline V gene lookup returns CDR1 LGHDT and CDR2 YNNKEL (reference sequence). V was pared by 3 bases and J by 6 bases, with 3 bases of the junction left unmatched. CDR3 nucleotides: TGTGCCAGCAGCCATCGGGACAGGGGGGCCGGGGAGCTGTTTTTT. This translates into CASSHRDRGAGELFF.

The CDR3 reads CAVGGGVQPQHF. CDR3 nucleotides: TGTGCCGTGGGCGGGGGCGTTCAGCCCCAGCATTTT. The rearrangement joins TRBV19 to TRBJ1-5; possibly TRBD1 for D (6 bases). V dropped 11 bases and J dropped 6 bases, with 14 bases sitting between them. There are 12 residues in the CDR3. Germline V lookup: CDR1 LNHDA, CDR2 SQIVND (reference sequence).